Sequencing of this T cell receptor (beta chain) was carried out in a study of blood T cell repertoires in COVID-19. Germline loops: CDR1 MNHEY, CDR2 SVGAGI. V lost 8 bases, J lost 0 bases, and 10 bases lay in between. The CDR3 is made up of 13 amino acids. Some clones are missing from TCRdb's copy, which holds only in-frame ones; the method was immunoSEQ multiplex PCR. Of some 420,000 clones listed, around 87% are singletons. The genes are TRBV6-5 and TRBJ1-1; D gene uncertain. This receptor was obtained from a man in his thirties or forties who had recovered from COVID-19. The sample comprised PBMCs or T cells enriched from blood (not recorded which). In nucleotides, the CDR3 is TGTGCCAGCCCCGAACAGATGAACACTGAAGCTTTCTTT. This encodes CASPEQMNTEAFF.